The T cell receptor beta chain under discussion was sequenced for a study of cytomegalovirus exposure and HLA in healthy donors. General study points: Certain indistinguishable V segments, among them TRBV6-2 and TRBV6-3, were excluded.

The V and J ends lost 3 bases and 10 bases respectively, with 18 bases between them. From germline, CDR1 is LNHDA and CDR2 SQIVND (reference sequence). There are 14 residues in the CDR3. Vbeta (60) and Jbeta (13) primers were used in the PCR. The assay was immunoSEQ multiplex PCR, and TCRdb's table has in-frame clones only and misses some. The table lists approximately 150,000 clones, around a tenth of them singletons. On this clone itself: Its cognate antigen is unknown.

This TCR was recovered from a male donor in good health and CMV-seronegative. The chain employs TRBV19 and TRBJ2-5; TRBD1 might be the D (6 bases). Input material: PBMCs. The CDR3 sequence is CASSIFVGGKDQYF. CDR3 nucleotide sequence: TGTGCCAGTAGTATTTTCGTTGGGGGCAAGGACCAGTACTTC.